The T cell receptor (beta chain) under discussion was sequenced for a study of radiation and T cells in renal cell carcinoma. Study-wide background: Nephrectomy followed 15 Gy stereotactic body radiation by 4 weeks.

Time point defined: blood 2 weeks post-SBRT. Treatment of the sample: 15 Gy SBRT to primary tumor, nephrectomy 4 weeks later. After SBRT, blood was collected at 2 and 4 weeks, plus baseline. The assay was immunoSEQ multiplex PCR, and TCRdb's table has in-frame clones only and misses some. The repertoire holds 70,000 to 90,000 clones, with around 85% as singletons. Germline loops: CDR1 SGHRS, CDR2 YFSETQ. J gave up 2 bases and V 4 bases, and 12 bases lay outside the gene matches. CDR3 length equals 17 residues. This clone was observed once. The input for sequencing was blood, taken from a patient whose treatment included radiotherapy and nephrectomy. V is TRBV5-1 and J is TRBJ2-3, with 8 bases identical to TRBD2. The origin of this receptor is a woman in her fifties or sixties with renal cell carcinoma. CDR3: CASSPQAGGGYTDTQYF. The CDR3 DNA follows: TGCGCCAGCAGCCCTCAGGCGGGGGGCGGGTACACAGATACGCAGTATTTT.